This TCR beta chain was observed in a study of OX40 agonist ivuxolimab in advanced cancers. People who had autoimmune disease history or systemic immunosuppression were excluded. CDR3 length equals 14 residues. CDR1 and CDR2 (germline): SNHLY, FYNNEI. V lost 6 bases and J lost 5; bases outside the gene matches: 9. Produced via immunoSEQ multiplex PCR; TCRdb's table is partial and in-frame only. Here the sample spans 45,000 to 60,000 clones, more than 80% being singletons. The specimen comprised CD4+ or CD8+ T cells sorted from blood, sampled in a trial of the OX40 agonist ivuxolimab. The gene calls are TRBV2 and TRBJ1-1; 7 bases are a match to TRBD1. The sequence was collected from an adult with an advanced solid tumor such as melanoma, head and neck, liver or kidney cancer. Here the CDR3 reads CASSRTGQGTEAFF. The CDR3 region has the DNA TGTGCCAGCAGCCGGACAGGCCAAGGGACTGAAGCTTTCTTT.